This is a list of T cell receptor beta chains from one sample in a study of T cells in localized non-small cell lung cancer. Sequencing used immunoSEQ multiplex PCR; TCRdb keeps in-frame clones, though not all of them. The sample lists 41,000 or so clones; around 87% were seen once. The sequencing here drew on peripheral blood, taken before any cancer treatment. The receptor set was obtained from a woman between 18 and 55 years old with stage III lung adenocarcinoma. CDR3s include the opening cysteine and the closing phenylalanine or tryptophan. The D gene is left open where the match is weak. The listing skips clone size in some rows; elsewhere it reads once, few, many or a size class.

CDR3nt: TGTGCCAGCAGTGGAGAGTCCTATAATTCACCCCTCCACTTT
CDR3aa: CASSGESYNSPLHF
j_gene: TRBJ1-6
v_gene: TRBV2
d_gene: -
abundance: -

CDR3nt: TGCGCCAGCAGCTTTGAGGGCACTGAAGCTTTCTTT
CDR3aa: CASSFEGTEAFF
j_gene: TRBJ1-1
v_gene: TRBV5-1
d_gene: -
abundance: few

CDR3nt: TGTGCCAGCAGTGACCCATATGGGGGGAACACTGAAGCTTTCTTT
CDR3aa: CASSDPYGGNTEAFF
j_gene: TRBJ1-1
v_gene: TRBV6-1
d_gene: -
abundance: -

CDR3nt: TGTGCCAGTAGTATCTGGCCAGGGAGAAATCAGCCCCAGCATTTT
CDR3aa: CASSIWPGRNQPQHF
j_gene: TRBJ1-5
v_gene: TRBV19
d_gene: -
abundance: -

CDR3nt: TGTGCCAGCACCTTTATCGACAGAGATGAAGCTTTCTTT
CDR3aa: CASTFIDRDEAFF
j_gene: TRBJ1-1
v_gene: TRBV7-9
d_gene: -
abundance: -

CDR3nt: TGTGCCAGCACCGCACCGGGACGTTTTTATGGCTACACCTTC
CDR3aa: CASTAPGRFYGYTF
j_gene: TRBJ1-2
v_gene: TRBV7-2
d_gene: -
abundance: -

CDR3nt: TGTGCCAGCAGCTTGGGACACCCTTACCCCCACTTC
CDR3aa: CASSLGHPYPHF
j_gene: TRBJ1-2
v_gene: TRBV7-9
d_gene: -
abundance: -

CDR3nt: TGTGCCAGCAGCACTACTCCCCGGACAGGGGGCTATGGCTACACCTTC
CDR3aa: CASSTTPRTGGYGYTF
j_gene: TRBJ1-2
v_gene: TRBV7-2
d_gene: TRBD1
abundance: -

CDR3nt: TGTGCCTGGAAATTTCTAGGTGAAGGGGCTGAAGCTTTCTTT
CDR3aa: CAWKFLGEGAEAFF
j_gene: TRBJ1-1
v_gene: TRBV30
d_gene: -
abundance: -

CDR3nt: TGTGCCAGTAGTGACCCCGGGGCGAAAGAGACCCAGTACTTC
CDR3aa: CASSDPGAKETQYF
j_gene: TRBJ2-5
v_gene: TRBV19
d_gene: -
abundance: once

CDR3nt: TGTGCCAGCAGTTTAGGGTTGAACACCGGGGAGCTGTTTTTT
CDR3aa: CASSLGLNTGELFF
j_gene: TRBJ2-2
v_gene: TRBV27
d_gene: -
abundance: -

CDR3nt: TGTGCCAGCAGCTTAATAAGCAGGCAAGAGACCCAGTACTTC
CDR3aa: CASSLISRQETQYF
j_gene: TRBJ2-5
v_gene: TRBV7-2
d_gene: -
abundance: -

CDR3nt: TGTGCCAGCAGCTCTCCGGGTGGACCCTACGAGCAGTACTTC
CDR3aa: CASSSPGGPYEQYF
j_gene: TRBJ2-7
v_gene: TRBV7-9
d_gene: -
abundance: -

CDR3nt: TGTGCCAGCCGCCAGGGCGCCCCAGGTTGGGACATTCAGTACTTC
CDR3aa: CASRQGAPGWDIQYF
j_gene: TRBJ2-4
v_gene: TRBV27
d_gene: -
abundance: -

CDR3nt: TGCGCCAGCAGCCAAGTCCGTGCTAGCATGGAGACCCAGTACTTC
CDR3aa: CASSQVRASMETQYF
j_gene: TRBJ2-5
v_gene: TRBV4-1
d_gene: -
abundance: -

CDR3nt: TGTGCCAGCCCCGCTGGGGCATTC
CDR3aa: CASPAGAF
j_gene: TRBJ1-2
v_gene: TRBV11-2
d_gene: -
abundance: -

CDR3nt: TGTGCCTGGAGTGTCCCTGGATGGAACTCTGGAAACACCATATATTTT
CDR3aa: CAWSVPGWNSGNTIYF
j_gene: TRBJ1-3
v_gene: TRBV30
d_gene: -
abundance: -